This TCR beta chain originates from a study of blood T cell repertoires in COVID-19. Study overall: COVID-19 samples from acute and convalescent phases originated in the United States, Italy and Spain. In each case, the material was cDNA or gDNA derived from T cells, B-cell-depleted T cells, or PBMCs.

The CDR3 sequence is 14 residues long. V lost 3 bases, J lost 7 bases, and 1 base stayed unmatched. The germline V gene encodes CDR1 KGHSH and CDR2 LQKENI. Authors' processing steps: Amplified reference gene primers provided the basis for estimating nucleated cell counts. Assay used: immunoSEQ multiplex PCR; TCRdb lists only in-frame clones, some missing. That table is the source of V, J and clone size, and D and trimming were worked out from the DNA. The sample has around 75,000 clones, 85% to 90% seen once; the top ten hold 5% to 6%. Sequenced input: peripheral blood. The source is a man in his forties or fifties with acute or convalescent COVID-19. J is TRBJ1-6 and V is TRBV18, with 9 bases aligning to TRBD1. The CDR3 is CASSPTGGNSPLHF. CDR3 bases: TGTGCCAGCTCACCGACAGGGGGAAATTCACCCCTCCACTTT.